This T cell receptor beta chain was sequenced in a study of shared clonotypes between healthy human individuals. Naive CD8 cells, CD45RO-negative and positively selected for CCR7, excluded terminally differentiated effector memory CD45RA+ cells. This CDR3 spans 16 amino acids. V trimming: 3 bases; J trimming: 3 bases; junction bases outside the gene matches: 8. Germline CDR1 reads SNHLY; CDR2 reads FYNNEI. Method: immunoSEQ multiplex PCR; TCRdb's copy keeps in-frame clones and lacks some. The sample has about 590,000 clones, 95% to 96% seen once; the top ten hold 0.095% to 0.12%. The chain is built from TRBV2 and TRBJ2-3; 8 positions agree with TRBD1. The specimen sequenced was naive CD8+ T cells sorted from blood. The source of this sequence is a woman in her twenties or thirties in good health. The CDR3, as DNA: TGTGCCAGCAGTGACGAGGACAGGGCAGGTACAGATACGCAGTATTTT. Encoded protein: CASSDEDRAGTDTQYF.